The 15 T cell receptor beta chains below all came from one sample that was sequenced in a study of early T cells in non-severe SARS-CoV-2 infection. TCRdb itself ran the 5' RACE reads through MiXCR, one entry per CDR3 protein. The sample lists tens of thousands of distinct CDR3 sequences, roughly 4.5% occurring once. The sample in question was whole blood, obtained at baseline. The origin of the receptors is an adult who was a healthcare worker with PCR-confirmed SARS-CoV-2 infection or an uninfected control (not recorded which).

CDR3 DNA: TGTGCCAGCAGTTTGGGGGAGCTACTATGGGCGCCCCAGCATTTT. Encoded protein: CASSLGELLWAPQHF. The chain joins TRBV12-3 or TRBV12-4 to TRBJ1-5, with D possibly matching TRBD1 (5 bases). Trimming removed 3 bases from V and 9 bases from J, with 18 bases in between. The CDR3 is 15 amino acids.

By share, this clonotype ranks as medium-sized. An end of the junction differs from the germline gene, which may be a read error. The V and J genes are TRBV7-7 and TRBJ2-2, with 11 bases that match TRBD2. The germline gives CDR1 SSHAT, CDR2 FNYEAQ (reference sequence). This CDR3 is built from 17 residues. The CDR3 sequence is CASSLDGTSGNTGELFF. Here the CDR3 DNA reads TGTGCTAGCAGCTTAGATGGGACTAGCGGCAACACCGGGGAGCTGTTTTTT.

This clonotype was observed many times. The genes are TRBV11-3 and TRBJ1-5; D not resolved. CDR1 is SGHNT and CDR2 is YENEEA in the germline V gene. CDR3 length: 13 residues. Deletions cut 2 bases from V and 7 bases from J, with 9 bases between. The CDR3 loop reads CASSLSQGQPQHF. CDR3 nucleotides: TGTGCCAGCAGCTTAAGCCAAGGACAGCCCCAGCATTTT. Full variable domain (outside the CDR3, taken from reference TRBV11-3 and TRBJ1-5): EAGVVQSPRYKIIEKKQPVAFWCNPISGHNTLYWYLQNLGQGPELLIRYENEEAVDDSQLPKDRFSAERLKGVDSTLKIQPAELGDSAVYLCASSLSQGQPQHFGDGTRLSIL.

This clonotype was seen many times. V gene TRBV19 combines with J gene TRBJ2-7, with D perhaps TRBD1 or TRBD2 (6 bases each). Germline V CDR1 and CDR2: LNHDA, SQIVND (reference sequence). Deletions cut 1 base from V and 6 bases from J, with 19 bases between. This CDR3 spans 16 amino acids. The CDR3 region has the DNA TGTGCCAGTAGTATAGGTGGGGGGCCGACCCTTACCGAGCAGTACTTC. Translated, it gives CASSIGGGPTLTEQYF.

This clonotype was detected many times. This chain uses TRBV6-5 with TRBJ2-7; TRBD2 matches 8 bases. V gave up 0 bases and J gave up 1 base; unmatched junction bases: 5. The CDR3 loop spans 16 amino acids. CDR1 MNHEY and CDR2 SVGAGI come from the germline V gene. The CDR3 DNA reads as TGTGCCAGCAGTTACTCGATCGGGGGGGCTTCCTACGAGCAGTACTTC. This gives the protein CASSYSIGGASYEQYF.

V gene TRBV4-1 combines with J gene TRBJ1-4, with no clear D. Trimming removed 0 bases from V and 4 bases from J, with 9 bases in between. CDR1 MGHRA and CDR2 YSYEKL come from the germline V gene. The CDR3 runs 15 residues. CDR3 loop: CASSQERYSNEKLFF. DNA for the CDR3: TGCGCCAGCAGCCAAGAACGGTACAGTAATGAAAAACTGTTTTTT.

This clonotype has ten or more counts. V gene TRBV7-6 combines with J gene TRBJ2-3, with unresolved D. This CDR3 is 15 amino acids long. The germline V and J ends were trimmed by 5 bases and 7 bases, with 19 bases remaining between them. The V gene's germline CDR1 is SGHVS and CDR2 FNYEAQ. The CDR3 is CASSDRRFRTNTQYF. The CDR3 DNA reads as TGTGCCAGCAGCGATAGAAGGTTCAGGACCAATACGCAGTATTTT.

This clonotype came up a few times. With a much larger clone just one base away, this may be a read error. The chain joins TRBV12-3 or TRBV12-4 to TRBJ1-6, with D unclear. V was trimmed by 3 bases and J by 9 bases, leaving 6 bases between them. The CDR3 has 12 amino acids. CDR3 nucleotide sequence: TGTGCCAGCAGTTTCAGTGGTTCACCCCTCCACTTT. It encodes CASSFSGSPLHF.

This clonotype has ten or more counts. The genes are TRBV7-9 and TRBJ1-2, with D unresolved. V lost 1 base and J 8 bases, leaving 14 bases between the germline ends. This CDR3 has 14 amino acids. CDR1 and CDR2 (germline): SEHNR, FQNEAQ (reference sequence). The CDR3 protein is CASSLDGSQKGYTF. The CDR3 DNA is TGTGCCAGCAGCTTAGATGGATCCCAGAAGGGCTACACCTTC.

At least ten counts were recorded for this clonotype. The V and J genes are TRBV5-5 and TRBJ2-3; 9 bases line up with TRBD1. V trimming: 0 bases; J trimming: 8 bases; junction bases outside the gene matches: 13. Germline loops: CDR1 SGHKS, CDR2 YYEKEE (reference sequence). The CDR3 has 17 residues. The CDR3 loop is CASSLAPTGGGSGTQYF. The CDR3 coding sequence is TGTGCCAGCAGCTTGGCTCCGACAGGGGGAGGCTCGGGTACGCAGTATTTT.

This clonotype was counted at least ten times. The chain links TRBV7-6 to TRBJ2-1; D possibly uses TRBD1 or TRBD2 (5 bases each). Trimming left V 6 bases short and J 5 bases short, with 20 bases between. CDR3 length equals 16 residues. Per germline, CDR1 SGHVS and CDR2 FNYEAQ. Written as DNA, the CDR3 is TGTGCCAGCAGGACCTCCGGGACCATCGCCAACAATGAGCAGTTCTTC. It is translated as CASRTSGTIANNEQFF.

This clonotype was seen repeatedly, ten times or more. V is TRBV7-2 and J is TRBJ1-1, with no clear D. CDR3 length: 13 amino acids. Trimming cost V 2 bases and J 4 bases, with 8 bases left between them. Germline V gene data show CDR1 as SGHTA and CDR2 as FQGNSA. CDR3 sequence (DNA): TGTGCCAGCAGCTTATCCGGGAGCACTGAAGCTTTCTTT. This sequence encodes CASSLSGSTEAFF.

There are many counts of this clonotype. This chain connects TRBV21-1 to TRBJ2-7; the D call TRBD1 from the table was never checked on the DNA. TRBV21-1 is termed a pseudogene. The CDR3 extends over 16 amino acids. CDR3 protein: CASSPRTGSISYEQYF. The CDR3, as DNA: TGTGCCAGCAGCCCTCGGACAGGGTCTATAAGCTACGAGCAGTACTTC.

The CDR3, as DNA: TGTGCCAGCAGCGCCGACAGGGACCGTGAAAAACTGTTTTTT. This codes for CASSADRDREKLFF. V is TRBV12-3 or TRBV12-4 and J is TRBJ1-4, with 7 positions matching TRBD1. The CDR3 is 14 amino acids. The junction had 8 bases not matched to a gene; V was cut back by 6 bases and J by 7 bases.

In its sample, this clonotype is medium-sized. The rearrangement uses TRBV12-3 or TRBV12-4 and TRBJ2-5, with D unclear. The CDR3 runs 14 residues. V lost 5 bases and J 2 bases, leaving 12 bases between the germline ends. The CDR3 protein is CASSRRKTQETQYF. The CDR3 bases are TGTGCCAGCAGTAGAAGAAAGACTCAAGAGACCCAGTACTTC.